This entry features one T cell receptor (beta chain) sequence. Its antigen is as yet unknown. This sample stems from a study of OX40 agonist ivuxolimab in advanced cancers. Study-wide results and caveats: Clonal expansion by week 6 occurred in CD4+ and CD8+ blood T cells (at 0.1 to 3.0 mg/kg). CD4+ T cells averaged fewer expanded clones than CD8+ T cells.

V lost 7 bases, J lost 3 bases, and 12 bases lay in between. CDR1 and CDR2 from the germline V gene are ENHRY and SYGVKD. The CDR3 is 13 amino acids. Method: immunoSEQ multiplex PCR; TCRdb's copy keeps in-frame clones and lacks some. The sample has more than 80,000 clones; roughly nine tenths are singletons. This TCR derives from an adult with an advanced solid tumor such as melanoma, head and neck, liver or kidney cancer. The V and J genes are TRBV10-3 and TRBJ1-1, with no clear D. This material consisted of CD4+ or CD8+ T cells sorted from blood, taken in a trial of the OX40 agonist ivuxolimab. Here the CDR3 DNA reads TGTGCCATCACGAGCCCAGGTGACACTGAAGCTTTCTTT. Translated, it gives CAITSPGDTEAFF.